This T cell receptor (beta chain) emerged from a study of cytomegalovirus exposure and HLA in healthy donors. Overall study findings and caveats: Earlier analysis found most TCR beta V segments productive about 90% or about 30% of the time.

PCR involved 60 Vbeta and 13 Jbeta primers. The repertoire was sequenced with immunoSEQ multiplex PCR; TCRdb's copy has only in-frame clones and lacks some. The table has 200,000 or so clones, about 83% seen once. This CDR3 spans 16 amino acids. The germline V gene has CDR1 SGHRS and CDR2 YFSETQ. Germline trimming cut 4 bases from V and 6 bases from J; bases unmatched to any gene: 9. With respect to this clone: Its target is unknown.

V is TRBV5-1 and J is TRBJ2-1; 11 positions agree with TRBD2. The TCR originated in a man aged 40-55 years in good health and CMV-seronegative. The sample was PBMCs. CDR3 DNA: TGCGCCAGCAGCGTTCTAGCGGGAGGCCCCCCCAATGAGCAGTTCTTC. Amino acid sequence: CASSVLAGGPPNEQFF.